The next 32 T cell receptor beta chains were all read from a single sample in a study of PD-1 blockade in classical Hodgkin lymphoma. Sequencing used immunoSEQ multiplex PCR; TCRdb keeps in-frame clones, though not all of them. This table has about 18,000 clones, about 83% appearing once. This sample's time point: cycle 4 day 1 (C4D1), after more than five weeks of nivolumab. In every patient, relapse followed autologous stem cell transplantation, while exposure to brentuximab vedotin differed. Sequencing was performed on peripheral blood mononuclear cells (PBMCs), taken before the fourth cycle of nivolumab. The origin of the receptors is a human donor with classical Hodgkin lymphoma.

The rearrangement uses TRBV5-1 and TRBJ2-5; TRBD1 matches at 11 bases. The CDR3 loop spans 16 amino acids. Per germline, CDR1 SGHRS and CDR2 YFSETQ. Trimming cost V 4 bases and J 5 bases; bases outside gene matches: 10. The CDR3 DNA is TGCGCCAGCAGCCAACTGGGACAGGGGGGATGGGAGACCCAGTACTTC. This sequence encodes CASSQLGQGGWETQYF.

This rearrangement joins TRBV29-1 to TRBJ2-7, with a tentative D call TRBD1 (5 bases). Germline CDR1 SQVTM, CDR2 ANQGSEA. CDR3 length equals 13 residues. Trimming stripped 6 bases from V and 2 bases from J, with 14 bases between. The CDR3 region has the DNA TGCAGCGTGAGTAAAACAGGTGCCTACGAGCAGTACTTC. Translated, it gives CSVSKTGAYEQYF.

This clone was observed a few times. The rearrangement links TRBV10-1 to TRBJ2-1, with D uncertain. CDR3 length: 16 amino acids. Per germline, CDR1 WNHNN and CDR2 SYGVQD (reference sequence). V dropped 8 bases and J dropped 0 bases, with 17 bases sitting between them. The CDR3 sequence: CASPPPLESSYNEQFF. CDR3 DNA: TGCGCCAGCCCCCCTCCCCTCGAAAGCTCCTACAATGAGCAGTTCTTC.

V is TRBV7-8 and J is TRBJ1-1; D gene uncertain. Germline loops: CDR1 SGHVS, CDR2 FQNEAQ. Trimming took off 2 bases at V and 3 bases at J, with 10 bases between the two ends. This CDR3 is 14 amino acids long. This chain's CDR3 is CASSLLSADTEAFF. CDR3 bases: TGTGCCAGCAGCTTATTGTCCGCGGACACTGAAGCTTTCTTT.

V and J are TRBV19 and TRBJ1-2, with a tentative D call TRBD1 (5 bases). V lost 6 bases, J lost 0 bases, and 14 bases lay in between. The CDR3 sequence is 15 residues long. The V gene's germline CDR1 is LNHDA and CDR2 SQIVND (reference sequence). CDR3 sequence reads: CASSLSTATNYGYTF. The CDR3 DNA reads TGTGCCAGTAGCCTATCGACAGCTACTAACTATGGCTACACCTTC.

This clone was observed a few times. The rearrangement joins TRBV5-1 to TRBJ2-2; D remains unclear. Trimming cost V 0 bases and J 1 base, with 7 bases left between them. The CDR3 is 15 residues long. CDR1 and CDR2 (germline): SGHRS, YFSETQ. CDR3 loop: CASSLVSGNTGELFF. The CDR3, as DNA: TGCGCCAGCAGCTTGGTTTCCGGGAACACCGGGGAGCTGTTTTTT.

The CDR3 bases are TGCGCCAGCAGCCAAGTATTTTTTAGGAGCAATGAGCAGTTCTTC. This gives the protein CASSQVFFRSNEQFF. The V call is TRBV4-3, the J call TRBJ2-1, with no clear D. V lost 1 base, J lost 6 bases, and 13 bases lay in between. This CDR3 comprises 15 residues. Germline assignment: CDR1 LGHNA and CDR2 YSLEER.

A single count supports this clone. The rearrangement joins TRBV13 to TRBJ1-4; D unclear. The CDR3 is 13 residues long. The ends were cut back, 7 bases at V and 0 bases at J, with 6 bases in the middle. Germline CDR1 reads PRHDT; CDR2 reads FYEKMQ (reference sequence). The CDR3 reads CASNSATNEKLFF. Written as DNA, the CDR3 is TGTGCCAGCAACAGTGCAACTAATGAAAAACTGTTTTTT.

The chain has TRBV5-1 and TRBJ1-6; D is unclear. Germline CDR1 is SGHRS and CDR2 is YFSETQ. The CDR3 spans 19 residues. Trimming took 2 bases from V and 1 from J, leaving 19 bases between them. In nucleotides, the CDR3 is TGCGCCAGCAGCTTTGGGGTTCCACAGTCCGGTTCCTATAATTCACCCCTCCACTTT. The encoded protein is CASSFGVPQSGSYNSPLHF.

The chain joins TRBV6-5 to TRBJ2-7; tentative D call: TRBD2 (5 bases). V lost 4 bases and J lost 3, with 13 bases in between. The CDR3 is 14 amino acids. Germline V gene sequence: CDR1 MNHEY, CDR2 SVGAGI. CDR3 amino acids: CASSSDGENYEQYF. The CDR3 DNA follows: TGTGCCAGCAGTTCTGACGGGGAAAACTACGAGCAGTACTTC.

The CDR3 DNA reads as TGTGCCAGCAGTGAAGGGGGTTTAGGGGGCCAGAACAATCAGCCCCAGCATTTT. Protein sequence: CASSEGGLGGQNNQPQHF. V usage is TRBV6-1 and J usage is TRBJ1-5, with 7 bases aligning to TRBD1. The CDR3 runs to 18 residues. V lost 1 base to trimming and J lost 3 bases; unmatched junction nucleotides: 12. Per germline, CDR1 MNHNS and CDR2 SASEGT.

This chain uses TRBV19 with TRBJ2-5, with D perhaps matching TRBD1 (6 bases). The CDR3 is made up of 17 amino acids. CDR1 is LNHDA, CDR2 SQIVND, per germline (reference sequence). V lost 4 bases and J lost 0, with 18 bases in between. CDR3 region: CASSTPPGQGYQETQYF. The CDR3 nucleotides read TGTGCCAGTAGTACCCCACCGGGACAAGGGTACCAAGAGACCCAGTACTTC.

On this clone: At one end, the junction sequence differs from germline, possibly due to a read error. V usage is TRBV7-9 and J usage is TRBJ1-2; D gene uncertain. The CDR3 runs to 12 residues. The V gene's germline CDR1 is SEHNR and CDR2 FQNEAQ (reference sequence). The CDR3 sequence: CASSLEGGGHTF. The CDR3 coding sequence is TGTGCCAGCAGCTTAGAGGGCGGTGGCCACACCTTC. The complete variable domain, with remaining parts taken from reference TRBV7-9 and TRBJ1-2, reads DTGVSQNPRHKITKRGQNVTFRCDPISEHNRLYWYRQTLGQGPEFLTYFQNEAQLEKSRLLSDRFSAERPKGSFSTLEIQRTEQGDSAMYLCASSLEGGGHTFGSGTRLTVV.

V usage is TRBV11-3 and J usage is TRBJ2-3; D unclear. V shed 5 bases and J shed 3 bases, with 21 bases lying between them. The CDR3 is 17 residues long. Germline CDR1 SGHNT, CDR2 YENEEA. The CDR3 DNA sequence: TGTGCCAGCAGCCTGGCCGGCCCTAGAGTTCGAACAGATACGCAGTATTTT. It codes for CASSLAGPRVRTDTQYF.

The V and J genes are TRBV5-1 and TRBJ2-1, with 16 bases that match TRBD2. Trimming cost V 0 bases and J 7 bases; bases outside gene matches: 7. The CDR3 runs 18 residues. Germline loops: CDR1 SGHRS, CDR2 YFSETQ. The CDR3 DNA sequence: TGCGCCAGCAGCTTGGTGGGGACTAGCGGGGGGGCCACAAATGAGCAGTTCTTC. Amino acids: CASSLVGTSGGATNEQFF.

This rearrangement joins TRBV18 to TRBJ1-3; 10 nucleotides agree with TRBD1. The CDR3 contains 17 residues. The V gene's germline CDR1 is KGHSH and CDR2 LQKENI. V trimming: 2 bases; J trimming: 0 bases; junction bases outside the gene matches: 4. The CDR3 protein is CASSPTGQGFSGNTIYF. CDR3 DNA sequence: TGTGCCAGCTCACCAACGGGACAGGGGTTCTCTGGAAACACCATATATTTT.

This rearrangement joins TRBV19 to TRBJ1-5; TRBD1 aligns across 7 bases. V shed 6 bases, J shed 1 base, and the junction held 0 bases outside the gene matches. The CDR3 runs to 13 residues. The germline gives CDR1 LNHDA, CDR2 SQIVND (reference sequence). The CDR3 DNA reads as TGTGCCAGTAGGACAGGGAGCAATCAGCCCCAGCATTTT. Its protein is CASRTGSNQPQHF.

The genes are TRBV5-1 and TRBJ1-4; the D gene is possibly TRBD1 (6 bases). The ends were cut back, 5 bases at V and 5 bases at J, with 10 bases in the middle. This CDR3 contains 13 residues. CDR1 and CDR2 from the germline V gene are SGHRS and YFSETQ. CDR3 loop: CASRQGTNEKLFF. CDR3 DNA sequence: TGCGCCAGCAGGCAGGGGACAAATGAAAAACTGTTTTTT.

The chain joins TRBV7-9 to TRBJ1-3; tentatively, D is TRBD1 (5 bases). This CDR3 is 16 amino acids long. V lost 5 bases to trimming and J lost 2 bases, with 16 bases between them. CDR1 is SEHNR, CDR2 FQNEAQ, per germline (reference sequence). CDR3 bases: TGTGCCAGCAGCCCCGGGGGGGGGACTGCTGGAAACACCATATATTTT. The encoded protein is CASSPGGGTAGNTIYF.

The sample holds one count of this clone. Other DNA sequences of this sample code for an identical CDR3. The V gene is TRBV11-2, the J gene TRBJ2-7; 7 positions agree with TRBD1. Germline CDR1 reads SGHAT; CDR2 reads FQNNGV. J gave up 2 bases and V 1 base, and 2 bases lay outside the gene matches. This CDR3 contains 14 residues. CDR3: CASSLGQGPYEQYF. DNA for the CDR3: TGTGCCAGCAGCTTAGGACAGGGCCCCTACGAGCAGTACTTC. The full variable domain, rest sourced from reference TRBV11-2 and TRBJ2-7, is EAGVAQSPRYKIIEKRQSVAFWCNPISGHATLYWYQQILGQGPKLLIQFQNNGVVDDSQLPKDRFSAERLKGVDSTLKIQPAKLEDSAVYLCASSLGQGPYEQYFGPGTRLTVT.

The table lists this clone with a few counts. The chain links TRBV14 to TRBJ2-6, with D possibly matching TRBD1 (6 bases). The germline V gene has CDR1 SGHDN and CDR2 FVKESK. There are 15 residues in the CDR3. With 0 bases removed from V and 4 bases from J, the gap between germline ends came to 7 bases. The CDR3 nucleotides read TGTGCCAGCAGCCAAGATGGGACAGGGGCCAACGTCCTGACTTTC. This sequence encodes CASSQDGTGANVLTF.

The CDR3, as DNA: TGTGCCAGCAGTCCGATTCTAGCGGGGGGATACAATGAGCAGTTCTTC. Its translation: CASSPILAGGYNEQFF. The chain has TRBV27 and TRBJ2-1; 11 nucleotides agree with TRBD2. This CDR3 region has 16 residues. Per germline, CDR1 MNHEY and CDR2 SMNVEV (reference sequence). With V trimmed by 5 bases and J by 4 bases, 7 bases remained unmatched.

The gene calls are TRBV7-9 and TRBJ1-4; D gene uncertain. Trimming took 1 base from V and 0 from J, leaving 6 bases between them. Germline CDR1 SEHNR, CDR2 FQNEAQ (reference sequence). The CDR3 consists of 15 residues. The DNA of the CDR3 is TGTGCCAGCAGCTTAGATTCCTCAACTAATGAAAAACTGTTTTTT. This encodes CASSLDSSTNEKLFF.

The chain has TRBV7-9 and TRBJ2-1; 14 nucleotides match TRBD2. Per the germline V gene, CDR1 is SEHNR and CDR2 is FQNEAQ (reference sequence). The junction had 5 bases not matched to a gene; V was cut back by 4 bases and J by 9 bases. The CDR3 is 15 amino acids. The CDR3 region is CASSSRTSGGSEQFF. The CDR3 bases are TGTGCCAGCAGCTCAAGGACTAGCGGGGGGTCTGAGCAGTTCTTC. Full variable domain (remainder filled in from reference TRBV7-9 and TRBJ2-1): DTGVSQNPRHKITKRGQNVTFRCDPISEHNRLYWYRQTLGQGPEFLTYFQNEAQLEKSRLLSDRFSAERPKGSFSTLEIQRTEQGDSAMYLCASSSRTSGGSEQFFGPGTRLTVL.

In nucleotides, the CDR3 is TGTGCCAGCAGTTTAGGGCCTCCGGGACAGTCATACAATGAGCAGTTCTTC. Encoded protein: CASSLGPPGQSYNEQFF. This chain uses TRBV27 with TRBJ2-1, with 7 bases matching TRBD1. V trimming: 2 bases; J trimming: 4 bases; junction bases outside the gene matches: 11. The CDR3 has 17 residues. Germline CDR1 MNHEY, CDR2 SMNVEV (reference sequence).

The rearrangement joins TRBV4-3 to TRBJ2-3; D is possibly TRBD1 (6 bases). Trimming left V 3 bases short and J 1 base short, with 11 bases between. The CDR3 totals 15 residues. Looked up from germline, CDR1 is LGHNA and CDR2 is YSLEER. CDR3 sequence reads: CASSQTTGGTDTQYF. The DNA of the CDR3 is TGCGCCAGCAGCCAGACGACAGGAGGCACAGATACGCAGTATTTT.

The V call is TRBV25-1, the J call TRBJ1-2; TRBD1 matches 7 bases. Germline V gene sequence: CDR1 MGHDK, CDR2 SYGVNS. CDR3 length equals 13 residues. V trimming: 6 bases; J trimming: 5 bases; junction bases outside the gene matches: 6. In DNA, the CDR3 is TGTGCCAGCAGCGGACAGGCGATATATGGCTACACCTTC. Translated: CASSGQAIYGYTF.

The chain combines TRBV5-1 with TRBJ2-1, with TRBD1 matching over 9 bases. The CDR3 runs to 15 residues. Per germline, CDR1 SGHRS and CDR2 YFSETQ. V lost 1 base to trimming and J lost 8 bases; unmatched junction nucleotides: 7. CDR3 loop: CASSLSGTGLDEQFF. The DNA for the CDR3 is TGCGCCAGCAGCTTGTCCGGGACAGGGCTCGATGAGCAGTTCTTC. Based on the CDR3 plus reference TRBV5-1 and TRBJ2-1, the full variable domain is KAGVTQTPRYLIKTRGQQVTLSCSPISGHRSVSWYQQTPGQGLQFLFEYFSETQRNKGNFPGRFSGRQFSNSRSEMNVSTLELGDSALYLCASSLSGTGLDEQFFGPGTRLTVL.

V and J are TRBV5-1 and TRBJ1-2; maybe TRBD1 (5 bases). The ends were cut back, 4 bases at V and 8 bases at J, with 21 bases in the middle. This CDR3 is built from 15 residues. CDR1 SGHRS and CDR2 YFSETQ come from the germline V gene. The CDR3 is CASSLASDGTSGYTF. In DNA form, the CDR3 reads TGCGCCAGCAGCCTGGCCTCCGACGGGACCTCCGGCTACACCTTC.

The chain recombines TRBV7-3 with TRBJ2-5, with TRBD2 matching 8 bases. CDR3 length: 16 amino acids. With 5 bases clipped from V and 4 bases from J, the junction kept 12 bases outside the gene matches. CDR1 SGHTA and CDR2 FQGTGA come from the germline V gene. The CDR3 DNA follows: TGTGCCAGCAGCCTGGGGCCGGGACTAGATCGAGAGACCCAGTACTTC. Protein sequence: CASSLGPGLDRETQYF.

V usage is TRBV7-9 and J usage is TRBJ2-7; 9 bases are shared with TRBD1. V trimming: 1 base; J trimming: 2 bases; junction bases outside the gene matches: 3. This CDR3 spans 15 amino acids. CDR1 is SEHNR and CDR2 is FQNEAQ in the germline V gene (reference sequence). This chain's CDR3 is CASSLEGTGPYEQYF. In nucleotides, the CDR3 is TGTGCCAGCAGCTTAGAAGGGACAGGGCCCTACGAGCAGTACTTC.

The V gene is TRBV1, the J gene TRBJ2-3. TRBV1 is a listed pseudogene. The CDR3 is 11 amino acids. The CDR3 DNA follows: TGCACCAGCCGCTTATCAGATACGCAGTATTTT. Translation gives CTSRLSDTQYF.